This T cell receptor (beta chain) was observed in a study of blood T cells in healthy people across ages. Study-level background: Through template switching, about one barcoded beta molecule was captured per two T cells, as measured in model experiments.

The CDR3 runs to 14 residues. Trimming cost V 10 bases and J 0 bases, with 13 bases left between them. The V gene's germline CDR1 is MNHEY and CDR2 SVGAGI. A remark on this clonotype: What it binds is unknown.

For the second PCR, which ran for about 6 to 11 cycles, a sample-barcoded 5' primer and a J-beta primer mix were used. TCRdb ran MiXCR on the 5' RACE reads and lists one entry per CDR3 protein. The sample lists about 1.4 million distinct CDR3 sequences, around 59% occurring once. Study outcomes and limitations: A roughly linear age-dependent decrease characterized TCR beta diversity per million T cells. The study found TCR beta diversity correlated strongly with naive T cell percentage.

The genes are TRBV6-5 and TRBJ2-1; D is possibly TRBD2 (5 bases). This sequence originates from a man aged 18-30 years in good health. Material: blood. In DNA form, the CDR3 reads TGTGCCACCAAAAGGGAGAGCTCCTACAATGAGCAGTTCTTC. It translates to CATKRESSYNEQFF.